This T cell receptor beta chain was identified during a study of cytomegalovirus exposure and HLA in healthy donors. Study-wide points: In a later analysis, TCR beta V- and J-gene trimming showed a link to a missense DCLRE1C variant.

About this clone: The target antigen is unknown.

V was clipped by 6 bases and J by 3 bases, with 18 bases between them. The V gene's germline CDR1 is MNHNY and CDR2 SVGAGI (reference sequence). The CDR3 spans 15 residues. The PCR used 60 Vbeta and 13 Jbeta primers. Here immunoSEQ multiplex PCR was the method, and the copy in TCRdb shows in-frame clones only, minus some. The sample holds some 120,000 clones, about 68% seen once. This rearrangement joins TRBV6-6 to TRBJ2-7, with TRBD2 as a possible D gene (5 bases). Sequenced: PBMCs. This receptor was taken from a middle-aged woman in good health and CMV-seropositive. The CDR3 DNA reads TGTGCCAGCAGCCCCCGTGTAGACGGGAACTACGAGCAGTACTTC. It encodes CASSPRVDGNYEQYF.